This passage covers 15 T cell receptor beta chains from one sample sequenced in a study of shared clonotypes between healthy human individuals. TCRdb's table, derived via immunoSEQ multiplex PCR, lists solely in-frame clones and lacks some. The sample includes about 680,000 clones, roughly 70% of them seen just once. Sequenced: memory CD4+ T cells sorted from blood. Subset reported: CD45RA-negative fraction. The receptor set was obtained from a woman in her twenties or thirties in good health.

The chain has TRBV7-9 and TRBJ1-1, with no clear D. This CDR3 is built from 13 residues. Germline V gives CDR1 SEHNR, CDR2 FQNEAQ (reference sequence). Between the trimmed V and J ends, which lost 4 bases and 7 bases, there was a span of 13 bases. CDR3 amino acids: CASSWRDSVEAFF. In DNA, the CDR3 is TGTGCCAGCAGCTGGAGGGATTCGGTTGAAGCTTTCTTT.

The chain employs TRBV4-2 and TRBJ2-7; D gene ambiguous. Germline V CDR1 and CDR2: LGHNA, YNFKEQ. This CDR3 comprises 15 residues. V was shortened by 4 bases and J by 0 bases, with 13 bases between the two germline ends. The CDR3 here is CASSPSSLDSYEQYF. CDR3 bases: TGTGCCAGCAGCCCTAGTAGTCTAGACTCCTACGAGCAGTACTTC.

The chain employs TRBV10-3 and TRBJ2-2, with 7 bases aligning to TRBD2. The CDR3 totals 19 residues. With V trimmed by 3 bases and J by 2 bases, 15 bases remained unmatched. The germline CDR1 and CDR2 sequences are ENHRY and SYGVKD. The CDR3 DNA sequence: TGTGCCATCAGTGACCTCTCGCGAGCGGGACGGATAAACACCGGGGAGCTGTTTTTT. It encodes CAISDLSRAGRINTGELFF.

This clone was picked up a small number of times. This chain joins TRBV9 and TRBJ1-1, with D unresolved. The germline gives CDR1 SGDLS, CDR2 YYNGEE. This CDR3 contains 13 residues. Trimming stripped 4 bases from V and 0 bases from J, with 7 bases between. CDR3 DNA sequence: TGTGCCAGCAGCCCGGATATGAACACTGAAGCTTTCTTT. This codes for CASSPDMNTEAFF.

V gene TRBV2 combines with J gene TRBJ2-2; D uncertain. The CDR3 has 16 residues. V was pared by 2 bases and J by 0 bases, with 10 bases between. Germline values: CDR1 SNHLY, CDR2 FYNNEI. Here the CDR3 DNA reads TGTGCCAGCAGTGAATTCACCCTAACGAACACCGGGGAGCTGTTTTTT. Its protein is CASSEFTLTNTGELFF.

The rearrangement links TRBV2 to TRBJ2-2; 9 positions match TRBD1. The CDR3 is made up of 19 amino acids. Germline V gene sequence: CDR1 SNHLY, CDR2 FYNNEI. Trimming removed 6 bases from V and 0 bases from J; junction bases left unmatched: 14. CDR3 nucleotide sequence: TGTGCCAGCAGCAAGCCCCGGACAGGGGCGGTGGCGAACACCGGGGAGCTGTTTTTT. Translated: CASSKPRTGAVANTGELFF.

The rearrangement joins TRBV1 to TRBJ2-1; the tabulated D call, TRBD2, remains unverified against the DNA. TRBV1 is a listed pseudogene. This CDR3 spans 18 amino acids. The CDR3, as DNA: TGCACCAGCAGCCCCCCTAACTCCCCGGGACTATTTATAAATGAGCAGTTCTTC. Amino acids: CTSSPPNSPGLFINEQFF.

The chain links TRBV20-1 to TRBJ1-2, with D perhaps TRBD1 (5 bases). Deletions cut 3 bases from V and 8 bases from J, with 10 bases between. Germline loops: CDR1 DFQATT, CDR2 SNEGSKA (reference sequence). The CDR3 sequence is 11 residues long. CDR3 coding DNA: TGCAGTGCTAGCAGGGACGTGGGCTACACCTTC. Protein product: CSASRDVGYTF.

CDR3 coding DNA: TGTGCCAGTAGTGCCGAAAAACTGTTTTTT. Protein: CASSAEKLFF. The V and J genes are TRBV19 and TRBJ1-4, with D unresolved. Germline values: CDR1 LNHDA, CDR2 SQIVND (reference sequence). V dropped 5 bases and J dropped 8 bases, with 3 bases sitting between them. The CDR3 covers 10 residues.

V gene TRBV18 combines with J gene TRBJ1-1; D gene uncertain. The length of the CDR3 is 14 residues. Germline-derived CDR1 and CDR2 are KGHSH and LQKENI. V gave up 3 bases and J gave up 4 bases, with 12 bases separating them. The CDR3, as DNA: TGTGCCAGCTCACCGAATGCAGGTTTCACTGAAGCTTTCTTT. Its translation is CASSPNAGFTEAFF.

The rearrangement joins TRBV14 to TRBJ1-2; D possibly corresponds to TRBD1 (5 bases). This CDR3 is built from 14 residues. Germline CDR1 is SGHDN and CDR2 is FVKESK. Trimming pared 3 bases from V and 8 bases from J, leaving 16 bases between. The CDR3 loop is CASSHGSHRQGYTF. In nucleotides, the CDR3 is TGTGCCAGCAGCCACGGCTCCCACAGGCAAGGCTACACCTTC.

The chain recombines TRBV7-2 with TRBJ2-1; D is possibly TRBD2 (6 bases). CDR3 length: 14 amino acids. Germline lookup yields CDR1 SGHTA and CDR2 FQGNSA. V was pared by 9 bases and J by 1 base, with 13 bases between. CDR3 region: CASKTGLSYNEQFF. The CDR3 DNA is TGTGCCAGTAAGACTGGACTATCCTACAATGAGCAGTTCTTC.

The genes are TRBV29-1 and TRBJ2-7; maybe TRBD1 (5 bases). The V gene's germline CDR1 is SQVTM and CDR2 ANQGSEA. The length of the CDR3 is 10 residues. Trimming shortened V by 4 bases and J by 6 bases, and 7 bases separated the two germline ends. The CDR3 DNA reads as TGCAGCGTTGGACAGAGCGAGCAGTACTTC. It translates to CSVGQSEQYF.

This clone was seen a single time. The rearrangement uses TRBV7-2 and TRBJ2-3; D might be TRBD2 (6 bases). The ends were cut back, 2 bases at V and 10 bases at J, with 7 bases in the middle. The germline V gene encodes CDR1 SGHTA and CDR2 FQGNSA. The CDR3 is 11 residues long. The CDR3 DNA follows: TGTGCCAGCAGCTTACGGGACTCGCAGTATTTT. Amino acid sequence: CASSLRDSQYF.

The rearrangement links TRBV5-4 to TRBJ1-2, with 8 nucleotides matching TRBD1. V lost 4 bases and J lost 7; bases outside the gene matches: 6. Germline V CDR1 and CDR2: SGHNT, YYREEE (reference sequence). The CDR3 has 13 amino acids. CDR3 sequence: CASSIGQGSGYTF. DNA for the CDR3: TGTGCCAGCAGCATAGGACAGGGTAGTGGCTACACCTTC. Together with reference TRBV5-4 and TRBJ1-2, the CDR3 gives the full variable domain: ETGVTQSPTHLIKTRGQQVTLRCSSQSGHNTVSWYQQALGQGPQFIFQYYREEENGRGNFPPRFSGLQFPNYSSELNVNALELDDSALYLCASSIGQGSGYTFGSGTRLTVV.